Sequencing of this T cell receptor beta chain was carried out in a study of T-cell reconstitution after alpha-beta-depleted transplantation in children. Details on this clonotype: The junction and the germline gene differ at one end; a read error may be behind it.

CDR3 length: 17 amino acids. Per germline, CDR1 MNHEY and CDR2 SVGAGI. TCRbeta library preparation incorporated unique molecular identifiers. One entry per CDR3 protein, called by TCRdb with MiXCR from the PCR reads. Here the sample spans around 380,000 distinct CDR3 sequences, 9.5% to 13% being singletons. The V and J genes are TRBV6-5 and TRBJ1-2, with a tentative D call TRBD1 (6 bases). This receptor was obtained from a human donor who donated a stem cell graft to a child with acute myeloid leukemia. This specimen consisted of PBMCs from the stem cell graft donor, obtained from the stem cell graft. The CDR3 spells CASSTGREGVSDYGDTF. The CDR3, as DNA: TGTGCCAGCAGTACTGGTCGAGAGGGGGTATCTGACTATGGCGACACCTTC.